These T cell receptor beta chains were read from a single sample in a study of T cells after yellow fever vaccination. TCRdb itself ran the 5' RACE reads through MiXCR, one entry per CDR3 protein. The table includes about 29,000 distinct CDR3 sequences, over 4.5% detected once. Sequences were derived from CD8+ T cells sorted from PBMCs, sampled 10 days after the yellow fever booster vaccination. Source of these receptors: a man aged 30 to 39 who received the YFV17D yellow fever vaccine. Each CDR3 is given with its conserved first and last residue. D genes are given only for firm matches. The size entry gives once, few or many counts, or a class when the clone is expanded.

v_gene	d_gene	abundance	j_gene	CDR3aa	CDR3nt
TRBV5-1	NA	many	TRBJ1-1	CASSSYGETEAFF	TGCGCCAGCAGCTCATACGGGGAAACTGAAGCTTTCTTT
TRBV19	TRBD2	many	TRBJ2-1	CASSMDRGTSENEQFF	TGTGCCAGTAGTATGGATCGTGGGACTAGCGAAAATGAGCAGTTCTTC
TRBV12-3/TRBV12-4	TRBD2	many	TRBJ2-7	CASSAPPIAGGYEQYF	TGTGCCAGCAGTGCTCCGCCGATAGCGGGAGGCTACGAGCAGTACTTC
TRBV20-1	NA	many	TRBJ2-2	CSASSGTTGELFF	TGCAGTGCTAGTTCCGGGACTACCGGGGAGCTGTTTTTT
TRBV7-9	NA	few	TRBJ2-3	CASSKLAQRRDTQYF	TGTGCCAGCAGCAAACTAGCCCAACGTCGGGATACGCAGTATTTT
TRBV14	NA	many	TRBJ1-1	CASSLAGRVNTEAFF	TGTGCCAGCAGCCTAGCGGGACGGGTGAACACTGAAGCTTTCTTT
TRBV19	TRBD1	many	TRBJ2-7	CASSPGQGRSYEQYF	TGTGCCAGTAGTCCCGGACAGGGACGGTCCTACGAGCAGTACTTC
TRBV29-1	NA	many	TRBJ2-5	CSVEETQYF	TGCAGCGTTGAGGAGACCCAGTACTTC
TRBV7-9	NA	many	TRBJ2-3	CASSLAQGMTDTQYF	TGTGCCAGCAGCTTAGCCCAGGGTATGACAGATACGCAGTATTTT
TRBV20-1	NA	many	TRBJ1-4	CSAERRSNEKLFF	TGCAGTGCAGAGCGACGGAGTAATGAAAAACTGTTTTTT
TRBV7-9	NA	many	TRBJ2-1	CASSPERGVGYNEQFF	TGTGCCAGCAGCCCAGAGCGTGGGGTGGGGTACAATGAGCAGTTCTTC
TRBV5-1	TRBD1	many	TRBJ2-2	CASSFPRTGFDTGELFF	TGCGCCAGCAGCTTCCCTCGGACAGGGTTTGATACCGGGGAGCTGTTTTTT
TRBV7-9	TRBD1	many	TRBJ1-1	CASSPVTGGTEAFF	TGTGCCAGCAGCCCAGTGACAGGGGGCACTGAAGCTTTCTTT
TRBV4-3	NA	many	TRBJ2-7	CASSPGWSYEQYF	TGCGCCAGCAGCCCGGGGTGGTCTTACGAGCAGTACTTC
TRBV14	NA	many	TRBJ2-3	CASSQGIPGTDTQYF	TGTGCCAGCAGCCAAGGCATCCCGGGAACAGATACGCAGTATTTT
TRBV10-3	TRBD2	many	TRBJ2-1	CAISEPHLAGDGYNEQFF	TGTGCCATCAGTGAGCCTCATCTAGCGGGAGATGGCTACAATGAGCAGTTCTTC
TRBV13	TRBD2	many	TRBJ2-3	CASSYRLTSGFTDTQYF	TGTGCCAGCAGCTACCGTCTGACTAGCGGGTTCACAGATACGCAGTATTTT
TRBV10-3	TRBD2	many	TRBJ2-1	CAISETGGAHNEQFF	TGTGCCATCAGTGAGACGGGAGGGGCCCACAATGAGCAGTTCTTC